This entry is about one T cell receptor beta chain. Its specificity is not known. Treatment noted: 15 to 20 received Ad26.COV2.S at low or high dose, single or two shots; several received placebo; per-sample allocation not given. Sampling took place 63 days after the first vaccine or placebo injection. This sample was taken from a study of Ad26.COV2.S vaccination and SARS-CoV-2 variants. Study-wide points: Recipients given vaccine exceeded placebo recipients in spike-specific TCR breadth. Possibly, TCR breadth and depth analyses underestimated total T cell responses.

Germline V gene lookup returns CDR1 MGHDK and CDR2 SYGVNS. The CDR3 runs 15 residues. The V end was cut by 1 base, the J end by 10 bases, with 14 bases between. Assay: immunoSEQ multiplex PCR; the TCRdb copy retains only in-frame clones and omits some. The repertoire holds hundreds of thousands of clones, with more than 80% as singletons. V gene TRBV25-1 combines with J gene TRBJ1-6; D may be TRBD1 (5 bases). This receptor was obtained from a person aged 18-60 years who received the Ad26.COV2.S COVID-19 vaccine or a placebo. Source: peripheral blood, taken in a trial of Ad26.COV2.S vaccine versus placebo. The CDR3 DNA reads as TGTGCCAGCAGTGAATCGGTTCGGGGACTCTCACCCCTCCACTTT. Its protein product is CASSESVRGLSPLHF.